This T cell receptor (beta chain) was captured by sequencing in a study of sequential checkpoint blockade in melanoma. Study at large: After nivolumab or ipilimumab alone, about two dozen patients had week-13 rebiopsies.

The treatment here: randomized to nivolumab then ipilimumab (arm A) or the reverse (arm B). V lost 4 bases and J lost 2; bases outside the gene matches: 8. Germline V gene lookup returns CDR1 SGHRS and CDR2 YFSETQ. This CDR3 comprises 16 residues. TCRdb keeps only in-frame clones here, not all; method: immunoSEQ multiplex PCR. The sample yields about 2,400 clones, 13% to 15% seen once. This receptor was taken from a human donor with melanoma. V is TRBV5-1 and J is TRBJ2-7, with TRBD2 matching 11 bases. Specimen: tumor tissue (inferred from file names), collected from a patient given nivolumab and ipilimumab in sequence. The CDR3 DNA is TGCGCCAGCAGCCCGTTAGCGGGAGGGGCCCCCTACGAGCAGTACTTC. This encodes CASSPLAGGAPYEQYF.